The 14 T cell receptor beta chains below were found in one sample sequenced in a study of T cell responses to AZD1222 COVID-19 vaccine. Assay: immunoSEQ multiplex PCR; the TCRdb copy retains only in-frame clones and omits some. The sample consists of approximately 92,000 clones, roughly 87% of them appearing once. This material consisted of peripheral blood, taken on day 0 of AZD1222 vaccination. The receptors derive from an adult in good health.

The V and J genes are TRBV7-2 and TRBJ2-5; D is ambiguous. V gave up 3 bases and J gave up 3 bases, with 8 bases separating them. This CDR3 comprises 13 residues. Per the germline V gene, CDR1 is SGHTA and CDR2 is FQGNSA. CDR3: CASSFIMEETQYF. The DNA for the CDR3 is TGTGCCAGCAGCTTTATCATGGAAGAGACCCAGTACTTC.

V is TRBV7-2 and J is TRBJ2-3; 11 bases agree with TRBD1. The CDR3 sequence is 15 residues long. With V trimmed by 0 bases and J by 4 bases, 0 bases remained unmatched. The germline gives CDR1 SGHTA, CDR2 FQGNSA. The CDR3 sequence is CASSLADRGPDTQYF. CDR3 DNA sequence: TGTGCCAGCAGCTTAGCGGACAGGGGGCCAGATACGCAGTATTTT.

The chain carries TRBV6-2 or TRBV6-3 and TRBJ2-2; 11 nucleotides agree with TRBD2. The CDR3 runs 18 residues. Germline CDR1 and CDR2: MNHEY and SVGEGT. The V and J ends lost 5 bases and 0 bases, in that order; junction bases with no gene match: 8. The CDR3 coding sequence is TGTGCCAGCAGTCGTAGTAGCGGGGGGGTAACGAACACCGGGGAGCTGTTTTTT. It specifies CASSRSSGGVTNTGELFF.

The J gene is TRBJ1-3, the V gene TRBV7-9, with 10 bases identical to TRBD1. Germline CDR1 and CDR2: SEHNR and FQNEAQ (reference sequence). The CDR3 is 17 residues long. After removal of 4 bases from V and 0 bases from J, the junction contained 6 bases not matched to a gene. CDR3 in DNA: TGTGCCAGCAGCTCAAGACAGGGGGCTTCCTCTGGAAACACCATATATTTT. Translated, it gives CASSSRQGASSGNTIYF. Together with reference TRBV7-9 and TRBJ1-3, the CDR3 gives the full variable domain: DTGVSQNPRHKITKRGQNVTFRCDPISEHNRLYWYRQTLGQGPEFLTYFQNEAQLEKSRLLSDRFSAERPKGSFSTLEIQRTEQGDSAMYLCASSSRQGASSGNTIYFGEGSWLTVV.

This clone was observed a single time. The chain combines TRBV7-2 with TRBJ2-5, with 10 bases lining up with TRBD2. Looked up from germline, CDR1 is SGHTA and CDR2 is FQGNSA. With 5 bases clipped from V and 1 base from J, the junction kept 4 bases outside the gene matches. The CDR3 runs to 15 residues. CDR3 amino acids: CASSGSGGIQETQYF. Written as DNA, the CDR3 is TGTGCCAGCAGCGGTAGCGGGGGGATCCAAGAGACCCAGTACTTC.

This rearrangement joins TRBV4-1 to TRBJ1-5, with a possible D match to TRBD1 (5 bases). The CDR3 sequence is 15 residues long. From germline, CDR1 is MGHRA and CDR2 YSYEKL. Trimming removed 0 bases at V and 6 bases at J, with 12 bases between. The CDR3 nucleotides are TGCGCCAGCAGCCAAGATGGGAGGGGTGGTCAGCCCCAGCATTTT. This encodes CASSQDGRGGQPQHF.

For the CDR3, the DNA is TGTGCCAGCTCATTGGACATCCCGAACACTGAAGCTTTCTTT. It encodes CASSLDIPNTEAFF. The genes are TRBV18 and TRBJ1-1, with TRBD1 as a possible D gene (5 bases). The CDR3 is 14 residues long. V was pared by 5 bases and J by 1 base, with 11 bases between. From germline, CDR1 is KGHSH and CDR2 LQKENI.

CDR3 in DNA: TGTGCCAGCAGGCAAGGGTTTCATCTTGAAAAACTGTTTTTT. Amino acids: CASRQGFHLEKLFF. This chain connects TRBV21-1 to TRBJ1-4. TRBV21-1 is a pseudogene locus. The CDR3 contains 14 residues.

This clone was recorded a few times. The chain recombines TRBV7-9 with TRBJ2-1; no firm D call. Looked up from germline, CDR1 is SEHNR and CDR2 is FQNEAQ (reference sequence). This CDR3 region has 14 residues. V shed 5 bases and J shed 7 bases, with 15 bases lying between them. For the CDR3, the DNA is TGTGCCAGCAGCGCCCCTCGTCTGGGGAATGAGCAGTTCTTC. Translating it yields CASSAPRLGNEQFF.

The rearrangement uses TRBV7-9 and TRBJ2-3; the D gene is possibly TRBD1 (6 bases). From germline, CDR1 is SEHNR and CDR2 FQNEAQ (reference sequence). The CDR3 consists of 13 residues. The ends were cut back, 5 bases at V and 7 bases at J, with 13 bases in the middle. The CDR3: CASSLTDSNTQYF. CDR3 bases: TGTGCCAGCAGCCTAACGGACAGTAATACGCAGTATTTT.

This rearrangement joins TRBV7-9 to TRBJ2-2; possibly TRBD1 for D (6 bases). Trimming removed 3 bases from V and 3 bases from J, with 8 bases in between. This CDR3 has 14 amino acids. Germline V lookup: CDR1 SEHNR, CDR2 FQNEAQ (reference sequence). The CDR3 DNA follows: TGTGCCAGCAGCTTGGGGGCGGACACCGGGGAGCTGTTTTTT. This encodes CASSLGADTGELFF.

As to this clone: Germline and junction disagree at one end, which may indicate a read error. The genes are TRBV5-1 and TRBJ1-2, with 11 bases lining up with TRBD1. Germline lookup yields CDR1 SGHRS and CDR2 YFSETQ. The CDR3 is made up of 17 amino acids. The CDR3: CASSYGQGADNNYGYTF. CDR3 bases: TGTGCCAGCAGCTATGGACAGGGGGCCGATAACAACTATGGCTACACCTTC.

Here the CDR3 DNA reads TGTGCCAGCAGCCTCACCGCGGGGTCCTACAATGAGCAGTTCTTC. Translated: CASSLTAGSYNEQFF. This chain joins TRBV14 and TRBJ2-1, with D perhaps TRBD2 (6 bases). The V and J ends lost 4 bases and 1 base respectively, with 11 bases between them. The CDR3 runs to 15 residues. CDR1 is SGHDN and CDR2 is FVKESK in the germline V gene.

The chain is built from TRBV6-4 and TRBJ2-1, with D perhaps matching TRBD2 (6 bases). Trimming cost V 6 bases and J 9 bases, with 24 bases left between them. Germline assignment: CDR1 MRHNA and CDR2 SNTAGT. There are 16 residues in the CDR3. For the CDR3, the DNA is TGTGCCAGCAGCAACATCCGGGACTCAAGAACAACTGAGCAGTTCTTC. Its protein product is CASSNIRDSRTTEQFF.